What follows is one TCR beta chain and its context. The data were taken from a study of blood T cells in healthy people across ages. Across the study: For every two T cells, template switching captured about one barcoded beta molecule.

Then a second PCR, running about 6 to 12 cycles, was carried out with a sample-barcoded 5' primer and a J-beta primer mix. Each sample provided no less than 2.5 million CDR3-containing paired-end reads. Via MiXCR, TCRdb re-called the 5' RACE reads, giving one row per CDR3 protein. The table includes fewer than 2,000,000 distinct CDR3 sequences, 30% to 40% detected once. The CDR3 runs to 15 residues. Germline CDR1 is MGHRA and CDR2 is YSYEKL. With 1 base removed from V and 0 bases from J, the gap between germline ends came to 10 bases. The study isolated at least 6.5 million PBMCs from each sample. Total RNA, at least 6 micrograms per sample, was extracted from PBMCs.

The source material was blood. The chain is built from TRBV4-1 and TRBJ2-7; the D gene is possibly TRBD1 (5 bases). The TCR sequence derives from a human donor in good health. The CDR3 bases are TGCGCCAGCAGCCAAGGGGGCCTTAGCTCCTACGAGCAGTACTTC. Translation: CASSQGGLSSYEQYF.